The source of this T cell receptor (beta chain) is a study of blood T cell repertoires in COVID-19. TCRdb's table, derived via immunoSEQ multiplex PCR, lists solely in-frame clones and lacks some. The sample holds roughly 100,000 clones; about nine tenths are singletons and the top ten take around 5.1%. CDR3 length: 13 amino acids. V lost 10 bases, J lost 4 bases, and 16 bases lay in between. The TCR was taken from a man between 50 and 59 years old with acute or convalescent COVID-19. The chain joins TRBV12-3 or TRBV12-4 to TRBJ1-2; D is uncertain. Sequencing was done on a sample of peripheral blood. CDR3 bases: TGTGCCACCCGGGGAGAGACTGGCTATGGCTACACCTTC. This translates into CATRGETGYGYTF.